This TCR beta chain was found in a study of early T cells in non-severe SARS-CoV-2 infection. TCRdb used MiXCR to reprocess the 5' RACE reads, holding one entry per CDR3 protein. This sample carries tens of thousands of distinct CDR3 sequences, 12% of them seen once, and the ten largest clones take about 3.9%. This CDR3 region has 18 residues. The V and J ends lost 5 bases and 0 bases, in that order; junction bases with no gene match: 10. CDR1 and CDR2 from the germline V gene are SEHNR and FQNEAQ (reference sequence). The chain couples TRBV7-9 to TRBJ2-6; 7 bases are shared with TRBD1. This TCR was sampled from an adult who was a healthcare worker with PCR-confirmed SARS-CoV-2 infection or an uninfected control (not recorded which). Sequenced input: whole blood. The CDR3 is CASSLLTGISSGANVLTF. The CDR3 DNA sequence: TGTGCCAGCAGCCTACTGACAGGGATCAGCTCTGGGGCCAACGTCCTGACTTTC.